Below, 3 T cell receptor beta chains from the same sample are listed, as sequenced in a study of T cells in Graves' hyperthyroidism and ophthalmopathy. From RNA transcripts, TCR beta CDR3 regions were amplified. In the first-round RT-PCR of the TCR CDR3, the HTBI primer set was used. Via MiXCR, TCRdb re-called the multiplex PCR reads, giving one row per CDR3 protein. The table has under 700,000 distinct CDR3 sequences, under 60% seen once. The sequencing input was peripheral blood or thyroid tissue (not recorded which). These receptors came from a woman aged 18 to 35 with Graves' hyperthyroidism.

This clonotype was observed a single time. This may come from a read error, since a much larger clone is one base off. The chain is built from TRBV29-1 and TRBJ2-5; possibly TRBD1 for D (6 bases). This CDR3 spans 13 amino acids. V was clipped by 7 bases and J by 3 bases, with 15 bases between them. Germline CDR1 reads SQVTM; CDR2 reads ANQGSEA. The CDR3 sequence: CSAAVGAEETQYF. CDR3 nucleotide sequence: TGCAGCGCCGCAGTGGGGGCAGAAGAGACCCAGTACTTC.

As for this clonotype: A much larger clone differs from this one at a single base, so this may be a read error. The rearrangement joins TRBV7-9 to TRBJ1-2; D not resolved. This CDR3 has 14 amino acids. CDR1 SEHNR and CDR2 FQNEAQ come from the germline V gene (reference sequence). The CDR3 DNA reads TGTGCCGGCAGCCAAGATTTTGTTGACTATGGCTACACCTTC. Its translation is CAGSQDFVDYGYTF.

J is TRBJ1-3 and V is TRBV5-1; 7 bases match TRBD1. With V trimmed by 4 bases and J by 2 bases, 6 bases remained unmatched. The CDR3 length is 15 residues. The germline V gene has CDR1 SGHRS and CDR2 YFSETQ. CDR3 nucleotides: TGCGCCAGCAGCATAGGGACAGTTCCTGGAAACACCATATATTTT. Protein sequence: CASSIGTVPGNTIYF.